This entry lists 18 T cell receptor beta chains sequenced from one sample in a study of cytomegalovirus exposure and HLA in healthy donors (dated by TCRdb to about 2017). Receptor amplification or capture employed the immunoSEQ multiplex PCR assay. The multiplex PCR relied on a mix of 60 forward primers for TCR Vbeta segments and 13 reverse primers for TCR Jbeta segments. The immuneACCESS repertoire file appears here via TCRdb, limited to in-frame rearrangements. These files lack a portion of the clones; in checked studies, under half of the deficit traces to unresolved V genes, and the cause of the others is not known. For this sample the table gives about 120,000 clones, of which roughly 76% were detected only once. The top ten clonotypes cover approximately 2.1% of the sample. Sequencing was performed on PBMCs. These receptor sequences come from a man aged 25 to 40 in good health and CMV-seronegative.

This chain joins TRBV4-2 and TRBJ2-7; no clear D. Germline V lookup: CDR1 LGHNA, CDR2 YNFKEQ. Trimming left V 0 bases short and J 6 bases short, with 15 bases between. The CDR3 sequence is 15 residues long. The CDR3: CASSQDQLVTSEQYF. The CDR3 DNA sequence: TGTGCCAGCAGCCAAGATCAGCTGGTGACTTCCGAGCAGTACTTC.

This clone was observed a few times. This chain joins TRBV28 and TRBJ2-6, with D maybe TRBD2 (6 bases). CDR1 and CDR2 from the germline V gene are MDHEN and SYDVKM. V was clipped by 3 bases and J by 2 bases, with 8 bases between them. The CDR3 loop spans 15 amino acids. In DNA form, the CDR3 reads TGTGCCAGCAGTTTCGGGGGAACTGGGGCCAACGTCCTGACTTTC. Amino acid sequence: CASSFGGTGANVLTF. Full variable domain (missing parts from reference TRBV28 and TRBJ2-6): DVKVTQSSRYLVKRTGEKVFLECVQDMDHENMFWYRQDPGLGLRLIYFSYDVKMKEKGDIPEGYSVSREKKERFSLILESASTNQTSMYLCASSFGGTGANVLTFGAGSRLTVL.

The chain couples TRBV28 to TRBJ1-5; 8 positions agree with TRBD1. CDR1 is MDHEN, CDR2 SYDVKM, per germline. The CDR3 is 14 amino acids. V shed 6 bases, J shed 6 bases, and the junction held 7 bases outside the gene matches. CDR3 sequence (DNA): TGTGCCAGCAGCCGGACAGGGATAGGTCAGCCCCAGCATTTT. Translation gives CASSRTGIGQPQHF.

The chain uses TRBV5-6 and TRBJ2-3; D unclear. The V end lost 0 bases, the J end lost 3 bases, and 2 bases lay between the germline ends. The CDR3 loop spans 12 amino acids. Germline CDR1 SGHDT, CDR2 YYEEEE. This CDR3 is CASSLATDTQYF. CDR3 bases: TGTGCCAGCAGCTTGGCGACAGATACGCAGTATTTT.

This sequence joins TRBV6-1 and TRBJ2-7; maybe TRBD2 (6 bases). This CDR3 spans 17 amino acids. Germline V lookup: CDR1 MNHNS, CDR2 SASEGT. V shed 2 bases and J shed 7 bases, with 24 bases lying between them. DNA of the CDR3: TGTGCCAGCAGTGAAAGGAGGGGAACTCCCGATCCTCGGGAGCAGTACTTC. It codes for CASSERRGTPDPREQYF.

The chain joins TRBV4-2 to TRBJ1-2; 7 bases agree with TRBD1. Germline loops: CDR1 LGHNA, CDR2 YNFKEQ. V lost 1 base, J lost 0 bases, and 5 bases stayed unmatched. The CDR3 covers 16 residues. CDR3 coding DNA: TGTGCCAGCAGCCAAGGGAGAACAGGGGCTAACTATGGCTACACCTTC. This codes for CASSQGRTGANYGYTF.

The chain is built from TRBV19 and TRBJ2-7; 9 bases map to TRBD1. The CDR3 is 13 residues long. CDR1 and CDR2 (germline): LNHDA, SQIVND (reference sequence). Unmatched junction bases numbered 3, after V lost 6 bases and J lost 3 bases. CDR3 nucleotide sequence: TGTGCCAGTAGCCTGGGACAGGGCTACGAGCAGTACTTC. The encoded protein is CASSLGQGYEQYF. Variable domain in full (rest from reference TRBV19 and TRBJ2-7): DGGITQSPKYLFRKEGQNVTLSCEQNLNHDAMYWYRQDPGQGLRLIYYSQIVNDFQKGDIAEGYSVSREKKESFPLTVTSAQKNPTAFYLCASSLGQGYEQYFGPGTRLTVT.

This rearrangement joins TRBV2 to TRBJ1-5, with 8 bases identical to TRBD1. Germline loops: CDR1 SNHLY, CDR2 FYNNEI. This CDR3 region has 16 residues. V lost 6 bases and J lost 3; bases outside the gene matches: 10. This CDR3 reads CASRLFGTGFNQPQHF. CDR3 DNA sequence: TGTGCCAGCAGACTCTTCGGGACAGGATTCAATCAGCCCCAGCATTTT.

Remarks on this clone: At one boundary the junction diverges from the germline segment, which might be a read error. The chain is built from TRBV7-9 and TRBJ2-4, with TRBD2 matching 8 bases. Germline V lookup: CDR1 SEHNR, CDR2 FQNEAQ (reference sequence). This CDR3 region has 15 residues. The CDR3 sequence: CASSPGTRTKNSQYF. The CDR3 coding sequence is TGTGCCAGCAGCCCCGGGACTAGAACCAAAAACAGTCAGTACTTC.

This clone was seen only a few times. The rearrangement uses TRBV27 and TRBJ2-1; D call uncertain. The CDR3 totals 13 residues. The germline CDR1 and CDR2 sequences are MNHEY and SMNVEV (reference sequence). V was clipped by 3 bases and J by 4 bases, with 7 bases between them. CDR3 nucleotides: TGTGCCAGCAGTTTCCGTCCTTACAATGAGCAGTTCTTC. Amino acid sequence: CASSFRPYNEQFF.

The chain is built from TRBV5-4 and TRBJ2-2; 9 bases line up with TRBD1. Trimming cost V 0 bases and J 5 bases; bases outside gene matches: 5. CDR1 is SGHNT and CDR2 is YYREEE in the germline V gene (reference sequence). The length of the CDR3 is 16 residues. In nucleotides, the CDR3 is TGTGCCAGCAGCTTGGACAGGGGGCAAGAGACCGGGGAGCTGTTTTTT. It encodes CASSLDRGQETGELFF.

This sequence joins TRBV25-1 and TRBJ2-7, with D possibly TRBD2 on 5 matching bases. The germline V gene encodes CDR1 MGHDK and CDR2 SYGVNS. The CDR3 spans 12 residues. V gave up 7 bases and J gave up 3 bases, with 10 bases separating them. CDR3 coding DNA: TGTGCCAGCACTAGCAACTTCTACGAGCAGTACTTC. It is translated as CASTSNFYEQYF.

The count of this clone is one. The rearrangement uses TRBV28 and TRBJ2-7; 13 nucleotides agree with TRBD2. The germline V gene encodes CDR1 MDHEN and CDR2 SYDVKM. J lost 2 bases, V lost 5 bases, and 3 bases had no gene match. The CDR3 length is 15 residues. The CDR3 nucleotides are TGTGCCAGCAGTAAGGGACTAGCGGGGCCCTACGAGCAGTACTTC. Residues: CASSKGLAGPYEQYF. Variable domain in full (rest from reference TRBV28 and TRBJ2-7): DVKVTQSSRYLVKRTGEKVFLECVQDMDHENMFWYRQDPGLGLRLIYFSYDVKMKEKGDIPEGYSVSREKKERFSLILESASTNQTSMYLCASSKGLAGPYEQYFGPGTRLTVT.

The CDR3 sequence: CASSQETGGVKTQYF. CDR3 nucleotides: TGTGCCAGCAGTCAAGAGACAGGGGGCGTCAAGACCCAGTACTTC. The V and J genes are TRBV6-1 and TRBJ2-5; 10 bases fit TRBD1. Trimming removed 5 bases from V and 6 bases from J; junction bases left unmatched: 9. Germline CDR1 MNHNS, CDR2 SASEGT. The CDR3 consists of 15 residues.

The chain links TRBV2 to TRBJ1-2; D is unclear. V lost 7 bases, J lost 4 bases, and 13 bases lay in between. This CDR3 has 13 residues. Germline CDR1 and CDR2: SNHLY and FYNNEI. For the CDR3, the DNA is TGTGCCAGCACTATAGTAGAACTCTATGGCTACACCTTC. It yields the protein CASTIVELYGYTF.

This clone was detected only once. This chain uses TRBV6-1 with TRBJ1-2, with TRBD1 identical over 8 bases. CDR3 size: 13 residues. V dropped 10 bases and J dropped 2; count of bases not matched to a gene: 6. Germline CDR1 is MNHNS and CDR2 is SASEGT. The DNA of the CDR3 is TGTGCCACCAAGAGGACAGGGAACTATGGCTACACCTTC. Its translation: CATKRTGNYGYTF.

The count of this clone is one. The gene calls are TRBV19 and TRBJ2-6; 8 nucleotides align to TRBD1. The trim removed 9 bases at V and 2 bases at J, leaving 15 bases unmatched. The CDR3 runs to 18 residues. Germline CDR1 and CDR2: LNHDA and SQIVND (reference sequence). The CDR3 loop reads CASRSTSGGAAGANVLTF. The DNA of the CDR3 is TGTGCCAGCCGATCAACCTCAGGGGGCGCGGCTGGGGCCAACGTCCTGACTTTC.

A note on this clone: One end of the junction is discordant with germline, which a read error may explain. The rearrangement uses TRBV15 and TRBJ1-4; D ambiguous. Per the germline V gene, CDR1 is LNHNV and CDR2 is YYDKDF (reference sequence). The CDR3 extends over 14 amino acids. The CDR3 DNA follows: TGTGCCACCACCTCCCGGGAATCGAATGAAAAACTGCTTTTT. This translates into CATTSRESNEKLLF.